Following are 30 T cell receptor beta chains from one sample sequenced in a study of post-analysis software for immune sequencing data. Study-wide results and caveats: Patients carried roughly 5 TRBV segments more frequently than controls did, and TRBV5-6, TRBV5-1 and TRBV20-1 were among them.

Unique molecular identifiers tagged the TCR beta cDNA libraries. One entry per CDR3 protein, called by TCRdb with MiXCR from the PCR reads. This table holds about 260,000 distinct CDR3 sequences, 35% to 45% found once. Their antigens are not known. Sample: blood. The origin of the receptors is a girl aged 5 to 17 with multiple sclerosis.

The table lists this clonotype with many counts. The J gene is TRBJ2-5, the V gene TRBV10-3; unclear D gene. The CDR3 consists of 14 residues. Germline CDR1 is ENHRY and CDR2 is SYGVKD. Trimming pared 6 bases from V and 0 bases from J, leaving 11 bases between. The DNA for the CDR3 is TGTGCCATCAGGGACGGACCAAACCAAGAGACCCAGTACTTC. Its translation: CAIRDGPNQETQYF.

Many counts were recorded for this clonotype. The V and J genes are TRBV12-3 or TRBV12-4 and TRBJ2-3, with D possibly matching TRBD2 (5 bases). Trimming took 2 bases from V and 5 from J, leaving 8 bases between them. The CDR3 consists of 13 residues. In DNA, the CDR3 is TGTGCCAGCAGTTTATCGGGAAAAGATACGCAGTATTTT. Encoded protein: CASSLSGKDTQYF.

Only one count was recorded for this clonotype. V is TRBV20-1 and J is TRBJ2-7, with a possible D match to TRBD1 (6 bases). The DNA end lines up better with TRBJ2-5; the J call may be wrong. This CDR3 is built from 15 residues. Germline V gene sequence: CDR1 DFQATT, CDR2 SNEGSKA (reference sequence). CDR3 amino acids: CSARDPDRIAETQYF. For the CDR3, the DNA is TGCAGTGCTAGAGATCCGGACAGAATCGCGGAGACCCAGTACTTC.

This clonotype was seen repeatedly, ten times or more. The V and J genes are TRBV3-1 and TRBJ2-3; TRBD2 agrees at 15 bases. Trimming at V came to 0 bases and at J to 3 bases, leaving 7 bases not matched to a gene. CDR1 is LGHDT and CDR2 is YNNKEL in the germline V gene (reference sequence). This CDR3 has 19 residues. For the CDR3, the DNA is TGTGCCAGCAGCCAAGACACTTGGACTAGCGGGGGGGCTACAGATACGCAGTATTTT. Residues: CASSQDTWTSGGATDTQYF.

CDR3 sequence: CSARKDATGDGYTF. CDR3 bases: TGCAGTGCTAGAAAGGACGCGACTGGTGATGGCTACACCTTC. The V and J genes are TRBV20-1 and TRBJ1-2; D is unresolved. The V gene's germline CDR1 is DFQATT and CDR2 SNEGSKA (reference sequence). This CDR3 spans 14 amino acids. Trimming left V 2 bases short and J 6 bases short, with 16 bases between.

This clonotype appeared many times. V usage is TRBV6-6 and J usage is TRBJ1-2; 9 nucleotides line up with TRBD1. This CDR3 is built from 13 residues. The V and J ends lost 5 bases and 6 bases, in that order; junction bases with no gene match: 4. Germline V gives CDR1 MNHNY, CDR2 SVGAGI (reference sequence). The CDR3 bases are TGTGCCAGCAGTAGGACAGGGGTGGATGGCTACACCTTC. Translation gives CASSRTGVDGYTF.

In DNA form, the CDR3 reads TGCGCCAGCAGCCCCCTCGCTTCGTGGTATGATCGTGGGGGCTACGAGCAGTACTTC. Its protein is CASSPLASWYDRGGYEQYF. The rearrangement uses TRBV5-1 and TRBJ2-7; D may correspond to TRBD1 or TRBD2 (5 bases each). This CDR3 comprises 19 residues. With 4 bases removed from V and 3 bases from J, the gap between germline ends came to 29 bases. Germline loops: CDR1 SGHRS, CDR2 YFSETQ.

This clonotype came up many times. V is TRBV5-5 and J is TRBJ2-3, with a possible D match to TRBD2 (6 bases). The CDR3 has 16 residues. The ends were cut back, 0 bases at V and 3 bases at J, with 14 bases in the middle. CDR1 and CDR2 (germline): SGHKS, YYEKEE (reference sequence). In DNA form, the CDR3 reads TGTGCCAGCAGCTTGGGACATGCTAGCGCAACAGATACGCAGTATTTT. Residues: CASSLGHASATDTQYF.

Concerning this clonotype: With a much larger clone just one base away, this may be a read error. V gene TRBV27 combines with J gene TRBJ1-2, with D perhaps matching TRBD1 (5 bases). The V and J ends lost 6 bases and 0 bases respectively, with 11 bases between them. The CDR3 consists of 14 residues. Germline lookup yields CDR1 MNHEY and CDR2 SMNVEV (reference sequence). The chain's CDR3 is CASRSGRANYGYTF. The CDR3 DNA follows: TGTGCCAGCAGATCGGGACGGGCTAACTATGGCTACACCTTC.

DNA of the CDR3: TGTGCCAGCACCATGGGGACAGGGTCAATCCCCAATGAGCAGTTCTTC. As protein: CASTMGTGSIPNEQFF. The chain uses TRBV11-1 and TRBJ2-1, with 9 bases identical to TRBD1. Germline assignment: CDR1 SGHAT and CDR2 FQDESV (reference sequence). This CDR3 region has 16 residues. The ends lost 7 bases at V and 6 bases at J; junction bases unmatched: 13. Looking up the rest from reference TRBV11-1 and TRBJ2-1 gives the full variable domain: EAEVAQSPRYKITEKSQAVAFWCDPISGHATLYWYRQILGQGPELLVQFQDESVVDDSQLPKDRFSAERLKGVDSTLKIQPAELGDSAMYLCASTMGTGSIPNEQFFGPGTRLTVL.

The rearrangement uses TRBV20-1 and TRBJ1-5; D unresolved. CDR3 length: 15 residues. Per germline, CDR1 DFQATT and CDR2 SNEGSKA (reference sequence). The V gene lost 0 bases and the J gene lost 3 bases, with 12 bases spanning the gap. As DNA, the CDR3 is TGCAGTGCTAGAGATGTAGGACTCTACAATCAGCCCCAGCATTTT. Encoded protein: CSARDVGLYNQPQHF.

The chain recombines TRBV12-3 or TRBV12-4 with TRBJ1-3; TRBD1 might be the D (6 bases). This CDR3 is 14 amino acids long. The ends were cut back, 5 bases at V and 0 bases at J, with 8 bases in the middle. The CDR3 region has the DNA TGTGCCAGCAGTCCAGGGGACTCTGGAAACACCATATATTTT. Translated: CASSPGDSGNTIYF.

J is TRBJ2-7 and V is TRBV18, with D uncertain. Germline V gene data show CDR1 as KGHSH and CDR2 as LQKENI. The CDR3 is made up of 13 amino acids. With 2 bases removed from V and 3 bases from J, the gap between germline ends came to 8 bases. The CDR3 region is CASSPDNGYEQYF. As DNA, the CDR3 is TGTGCCAGCTCACCAGACAACGGCTACGAGCAGTACTTC.

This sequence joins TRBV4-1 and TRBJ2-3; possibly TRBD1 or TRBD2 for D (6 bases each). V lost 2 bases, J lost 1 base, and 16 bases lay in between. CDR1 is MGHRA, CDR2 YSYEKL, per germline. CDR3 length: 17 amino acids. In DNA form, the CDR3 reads TGCGCCAGCAGCCAACAACGGGGGCGGACTCGCACAGATACGCAGTATTTT. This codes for CASSQQRGRTRTDTQYF.

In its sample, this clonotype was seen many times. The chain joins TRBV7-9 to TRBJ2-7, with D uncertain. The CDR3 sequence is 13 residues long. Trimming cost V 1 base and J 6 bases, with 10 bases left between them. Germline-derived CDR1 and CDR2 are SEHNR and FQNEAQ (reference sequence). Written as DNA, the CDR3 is TGTGCCAGCAGCTTAGGTTCGGACCCCGAGCAGTACTTC. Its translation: CASSLGSDPEQYF.

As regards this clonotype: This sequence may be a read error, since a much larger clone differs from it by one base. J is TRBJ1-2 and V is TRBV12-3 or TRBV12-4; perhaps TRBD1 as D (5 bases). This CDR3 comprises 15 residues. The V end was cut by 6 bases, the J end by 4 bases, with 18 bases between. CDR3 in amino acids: CASSPQTETGYGYTF. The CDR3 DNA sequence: TGTGCCAGCAGCCCCCAGACAGAAACAGGCTATGGCTACACCTTC.

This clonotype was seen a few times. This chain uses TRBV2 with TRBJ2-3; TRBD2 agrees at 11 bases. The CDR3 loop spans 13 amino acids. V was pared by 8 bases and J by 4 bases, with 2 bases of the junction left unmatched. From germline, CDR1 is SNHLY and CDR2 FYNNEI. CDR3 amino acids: CASGSGGADTQYF. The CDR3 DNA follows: TGTGCCAGCGGTAGCGGGGGGGCAGATACGCAGTATTTT.

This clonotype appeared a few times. CDR3 region: CASSPGVRGTEAFF. The DNA for the CDR3 is TGTGCCAGCAGCCCAGGGGTCCGGGGCACTGAAGCTTTCTTT. The V call is TRBV16, the J call TRBJ1-1; weak D call: TRBD1 (6 bases). Deletions cut 4 bases from V and 4 bases from J, with 13 bases between. This CDR3 is 14 amino acids long. Germline CDR1 KGHSY, CDR2 FQNENV.

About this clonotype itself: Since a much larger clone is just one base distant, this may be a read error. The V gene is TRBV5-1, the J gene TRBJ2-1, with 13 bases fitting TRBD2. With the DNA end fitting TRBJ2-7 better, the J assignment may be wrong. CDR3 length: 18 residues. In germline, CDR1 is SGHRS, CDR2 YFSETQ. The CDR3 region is CASSQGLAGLGTYNEQYF. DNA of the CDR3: TGCGCCAGCAGCCAGGGACTAGCGGGACTGGGGACCTACAATGAGCAGTACTTC.

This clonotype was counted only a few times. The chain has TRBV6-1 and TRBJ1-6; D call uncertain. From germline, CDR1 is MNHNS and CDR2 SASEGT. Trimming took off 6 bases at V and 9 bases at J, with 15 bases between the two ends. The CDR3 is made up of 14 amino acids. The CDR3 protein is CASRERQRGSPLHF. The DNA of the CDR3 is TGTGCCAGCAGGGAAAGGCAGCGTGGTTCACCCCTCCACTTT.

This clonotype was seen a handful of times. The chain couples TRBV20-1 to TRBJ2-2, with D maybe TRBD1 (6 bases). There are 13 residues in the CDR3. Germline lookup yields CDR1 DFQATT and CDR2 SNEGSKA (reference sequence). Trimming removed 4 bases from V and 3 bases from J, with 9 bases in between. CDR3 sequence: CSATGADTGELFF. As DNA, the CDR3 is TGCAGTGCTACAGGGGCGGACACCGGGGAGCTGTTTTTT.

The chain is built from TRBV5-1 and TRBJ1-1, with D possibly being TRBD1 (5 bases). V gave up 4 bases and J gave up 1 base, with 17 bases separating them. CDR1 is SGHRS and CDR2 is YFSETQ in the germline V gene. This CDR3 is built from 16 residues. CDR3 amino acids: CASSPHGGTENTEAFF. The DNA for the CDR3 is TGCGCCAGCAGCCCCCATGGGGGGACGGAGAACACTGAAGCTTTCTTT.

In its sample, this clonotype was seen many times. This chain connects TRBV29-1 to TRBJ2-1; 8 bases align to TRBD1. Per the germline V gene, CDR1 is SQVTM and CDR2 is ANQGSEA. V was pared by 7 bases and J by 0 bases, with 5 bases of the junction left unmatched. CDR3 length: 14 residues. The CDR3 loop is CSATGERSYNEQFF. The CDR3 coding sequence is TGCAGCGCGACAGGGGAACGCTCCTACAATGAGCAGTTCTTC.

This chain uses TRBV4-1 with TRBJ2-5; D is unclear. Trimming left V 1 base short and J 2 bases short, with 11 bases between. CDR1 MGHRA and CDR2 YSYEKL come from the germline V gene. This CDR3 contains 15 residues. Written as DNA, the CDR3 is TGCGCCAGCAGCCAAGGCACGACCCCACAAGAGACCCAGTACTTC. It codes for CASSQGTTPQETQYF.

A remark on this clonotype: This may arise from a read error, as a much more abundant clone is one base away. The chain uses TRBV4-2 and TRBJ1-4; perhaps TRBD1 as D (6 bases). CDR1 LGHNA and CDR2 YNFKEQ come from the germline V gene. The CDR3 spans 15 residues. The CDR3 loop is CASNQEQGTGEKLFF. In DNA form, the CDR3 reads TGTGCCAGCAACCAAGAACAGGGAACCGGGGAAAAACTGTTTTTT.

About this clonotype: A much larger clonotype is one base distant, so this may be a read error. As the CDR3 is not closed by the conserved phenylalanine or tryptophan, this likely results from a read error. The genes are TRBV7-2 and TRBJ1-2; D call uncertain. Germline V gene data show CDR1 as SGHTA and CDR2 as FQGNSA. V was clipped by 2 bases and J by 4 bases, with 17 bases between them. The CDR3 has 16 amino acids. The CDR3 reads CASSLSSRGIPYGYTC. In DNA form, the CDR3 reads TGTGCCAGCAGCTTAAGTTCCCGCGGGATCCCCTATGGCTACACCTGC.

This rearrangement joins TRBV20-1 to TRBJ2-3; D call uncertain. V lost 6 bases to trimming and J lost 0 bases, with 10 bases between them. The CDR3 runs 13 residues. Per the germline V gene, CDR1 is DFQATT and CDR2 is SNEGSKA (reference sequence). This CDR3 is CSARFPSTDTQYF. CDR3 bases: TGCAGTGCCCGATTCCCGAGCACAGATACGCAGTATTTT.

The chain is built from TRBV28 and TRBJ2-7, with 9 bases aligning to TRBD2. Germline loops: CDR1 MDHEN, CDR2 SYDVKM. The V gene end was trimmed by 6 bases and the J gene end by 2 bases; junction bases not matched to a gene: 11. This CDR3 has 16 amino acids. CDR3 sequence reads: CASSPPTSGSTYEQYF. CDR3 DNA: TGTGCCAGCAGCCCTCCGACTAGCGGTTCTACCTACGAGCAGTACTTC.

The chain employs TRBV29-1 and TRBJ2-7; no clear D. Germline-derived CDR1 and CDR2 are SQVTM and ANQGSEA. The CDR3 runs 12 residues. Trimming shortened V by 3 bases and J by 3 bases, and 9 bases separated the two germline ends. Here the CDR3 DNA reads TGCAGCGTTGAGTCCAGCAGCTACGAGCAGTACTTC. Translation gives CSVESSSYEQYF.

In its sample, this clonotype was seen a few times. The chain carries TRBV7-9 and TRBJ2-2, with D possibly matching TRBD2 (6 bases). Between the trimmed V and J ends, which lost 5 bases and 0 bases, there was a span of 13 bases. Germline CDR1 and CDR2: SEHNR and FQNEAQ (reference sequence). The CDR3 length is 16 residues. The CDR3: CASSPPGTSNTGELFF. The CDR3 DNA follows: TGTGCCAGCAGCCCTCCCGGGACTTCGAACACCGGGGAGCTGTTTTTT.